The clone carrying this T cell receptor beta chain has just a few counts. This sample was taken from a study of human T cells and chemical hapten exposure. TCRdb reprocessed the RACE reads with MiXCR, giving one entry per CDR3 protein. The sample records 80,000 or so distinct CDR3 sequences, approximately 12% being singletons. Germline V gene lookup returns CDR1 MDHEN and CDR2 SYDVKM. The CDR3 contains 14 residues. Trimming took 4 bases from V and 5 from J; bases not matched to a gene: 6. The sample's time point: patch test 1, 2 weeks after DPC sensitization. Treatment specified: therapeutic diphenylcyclopropenone sensitization with weekly scalp DPC.

Sequenced here: whole blood, sampled in connection with sensitization to the hapten diphenylcyclopropenone (DPC). The chain combines TRBV28 with TRBJ1-2; 8 bases are a match to TRBD1. The receptor was derived from a woman aged 45-65 years with alopecia areata. Some clones in this sample may be carry-over from other donors' samples. This CDR3 is CASSSGQGRYGYTF. CDR3 bases: TGTGCCAGCAGTTCAGGACAGGGTCGGTATGGCTACACCTTC.